The clone carrying this T cell receptor beta chain was counted a few times. Its antigen is not identified. The data are from a study of blood T cells in healthy people across ages. The authors drew around 9.3 milliliters of peripheral blood from each donor. A J-beta primer mix and a sample-barcoded 5' primer were used in a second PCR of roughly 7 to 12 cycles. TCRdb re-derived calls from the 5' RACE reads in MiXCR, one entry per CDR3 protein. The data show 850,000 to 1,300,000 distinct CDR3 sequences, with around 43% seen just once and under 20% held by the top ten. J was trimmed by 2 bases and V by 4 bases; bases with no gene match: 3. There are 15 residues in the CDR3. Study-wide results and limits: Both naive CD4+ cell counts and diversity were greater in long-lived donors than in aged donors. Roughly linear declines in TCR beta diversity per million T cells occurred with age.

The chain recombines TRBV12-3 or TRBV12-4 with TRBJ2-3, with 10 bases fitting TRBD1. What was sequenced was blood. The clonotype originates from a woman aged 60-75 years in good health. CDR3 DNA: TGTGCCAGCAGTTCGGACAGGGGGGACACAGATACGCAGTATTTT. Its translation: CASSSDRGDTDTQYF.